The clone carrying this T cell receptor beta chain showed up just once. Per the germline V gene, CDR1 is SEHNR and CDR2 is FQNEAQ (reference sequence). This CDR3 has 15 amino acids. Trimming shortened V by 4 bases and J by 2 bases, and 13 bases separated the two germline ends. The PCR ran on 60 Vbeta and 13 Jbeta primers. Original analysis: Approximately 86 million unique TCR beta chains, 9 million to 14 million shared, were counted in a later analysis. The table came from immunoSEQ multiplex PCR; TCRdb's copy has only in-frame clones and leaves some out. That table is the source of V, J and clone size, and D and trimming were worked out from the DNA. The table records under 200,000 clones, approximately 80% of them present only once. This entry belongs to a study of cytomegalovirus exposure and HLA in healthy donors.

The source is a man between 50 and 59 years old in good health and CMV-seropositive. The sequenced material came from PBMCs. The V call is TRBV7-9, the J call TRBJ2-3; D possibly corresponds to TRBD2 (5 bases). CDR3 region: CASSSEAEITDTQYF. CDR3 nucleotides: TGTGCCAGCAGCTCGGAGGCAGAAATCACAGATACGCAGTATTTT.